This T cell receptor (beta chain) was identified in a study of T-cell reconstitution after alpha-beta-depleted transplantation in children. Researchers prepared the TCRbeta library using unique molecular identifiers, the study reports. TCRdb analysed the PCR reads with MiXCR anew, one entry per CDR3 protein. The sample yields some 220,000 distinct CDR3 sequences, about 9.2% seen once. Germline CDR1 reads SGHRS; CDR2 reads YFSETQ. CDR3 length equals 18 residues. The germline V and J ends were trimmed by 1 base and 1 base, with 21 bases remaining between them. This receptor was taken from a human donor who donated a stem cell graft to a child with acute lymphoblastic leukemia. The J gene is TRBJ2-7, the V gene TRBV5-1; a weak D match, TRBD2 (5 bases). Sample: PBMCs from the stem cell graft donor, taken from the stem cell graft. CDR3 in amino acids: CASSLSVVVGIGSYEQYF. The CDR3 DNA reads TGCGCCAGCAGCTTGTCGGTGGTGGTCGGGATTGGATCCTACGAGCAGTACTTC.